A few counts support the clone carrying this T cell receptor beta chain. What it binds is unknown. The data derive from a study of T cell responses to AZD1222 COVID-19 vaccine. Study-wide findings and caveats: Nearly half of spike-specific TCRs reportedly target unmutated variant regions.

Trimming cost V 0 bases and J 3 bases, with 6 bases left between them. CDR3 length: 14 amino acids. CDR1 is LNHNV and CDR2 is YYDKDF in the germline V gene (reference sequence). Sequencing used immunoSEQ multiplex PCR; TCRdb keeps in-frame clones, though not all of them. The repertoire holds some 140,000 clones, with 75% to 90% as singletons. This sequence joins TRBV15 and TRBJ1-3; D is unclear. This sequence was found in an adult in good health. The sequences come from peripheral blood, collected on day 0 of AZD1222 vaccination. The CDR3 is CATSRDAIGNTIYF. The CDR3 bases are TGTGCCACCAGCAGAGATGCGATTGGAAACACCATATATTTT.